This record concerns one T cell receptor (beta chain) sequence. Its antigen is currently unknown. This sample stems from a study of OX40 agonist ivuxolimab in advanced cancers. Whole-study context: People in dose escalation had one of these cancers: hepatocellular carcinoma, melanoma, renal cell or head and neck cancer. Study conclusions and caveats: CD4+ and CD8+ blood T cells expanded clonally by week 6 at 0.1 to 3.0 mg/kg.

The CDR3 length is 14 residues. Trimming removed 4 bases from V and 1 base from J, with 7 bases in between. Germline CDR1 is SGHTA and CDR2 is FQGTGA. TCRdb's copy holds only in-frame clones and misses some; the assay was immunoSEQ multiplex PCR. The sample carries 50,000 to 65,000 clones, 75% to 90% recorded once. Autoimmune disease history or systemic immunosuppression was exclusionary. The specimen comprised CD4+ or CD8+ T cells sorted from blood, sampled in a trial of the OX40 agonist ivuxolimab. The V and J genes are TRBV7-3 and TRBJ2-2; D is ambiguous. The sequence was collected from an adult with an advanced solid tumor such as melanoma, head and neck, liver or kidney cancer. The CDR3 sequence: CASSSYKNTGELFF. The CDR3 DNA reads TGTGCCAGCAGCTCGTATAAGAACACCGGGGAGCTGTTTTTT.